Listed below are T cell receptor beta chains from one sample, sequenced in a study of memory CD4+ T cells and cytomegalovirus serostatus. TCRdb's table, derived via immunoSEQ multiplex PCR, lists solely in-frame clones and lacks some. Of 35,000 to 45,000 clones in the sample, 79% were seen once. Input material: memory CD4+ T cells from blood. These receptors were obtained from an adult in good health and CMV-seronegative. Each CDR3 is given without its conserved first and last residue.

ASSFSGSTDTQY | TRBV27 | 12 | TRBJ2-3
ASSRDFNEQF | TRBV7-2 | 10 | TRBJ2-1
ASSQGTPGRTDTQY | TRBV4-3 | 14 | TRBJ2-3
ASSYDVGGETQY | TRBV6-5 | 12 | TRBJ2-5
ASSELGKGEKLF | TRBV2 | 12 | TRBJ1-4
ASSPLRLAGTTDTQY | TRBV18 | 15 | TRBJ2-3
AWNPGQGYIQY | TRBV30 | 11 | TRBJ2-4
ASGSIKPWGDRIQETQY | TRBV12-5 | 17 | TRBJ2-5
AWSVRNGNEQF | TRBV30 | 11 | TRBJ2-1
ASSSNIFEQF | TRBV19 | 10 | TRBJ2-1
ASSPGLAKNIQY | TRBV6-5 | 12 | TRBJ2-4
ASSEEGGKGYGYT | TRBV6-1 | 13 | TRBJ1-2
ASSLGRESDTQY | TRBV5-1 | 12 | TRBJ2-3
ASSQGRRGFNEQY | TRBV7-2 | 13 | TRBJ2-7
ASSLGGIDEKLF | TRBV7-9 | 12 | TRBJ1-4
ASSPRAREPGYT | TRBV7-8 | 12 | TRBJ1-2
ASSFVDGSYGYT | TRBV6-5 | 12 | TRBJ1-2
SVETGSSGNTIY | TRBV29-1 | 12 | TRBJ1-3
ASSTITQASDTQY | TRBV5-6 | 13 | TRBJ2-3
ASGDRLYTEAF | TRBV6-1 | 11 | TRBJ1-1
ASSDQTGSSYEQY | TRBV6-4 | 13 | TRBJ2-7
ASSPGTSRKLF | TRBV7-2 | 11 | TRBJ1-4
ASSAQGNSGNTIY | TRBV9 | 13 | TRBJ1-3
ATSRARVGGGELF | TRBV15 | 13 | TRBJ2-2
ASSLAPSGELF | TRBV5-1 | 11 | TRBJ2-2
ASSLVGSRGVGTGELF | TRBV5-1 | 16 | TRBJ2-2
ATSRDRALRGRQETQY | TRBV15 | 16 | TRBJ2-5
ATSMMTGTEAF | TRBV15 | 11 | TRBJ1-1
ASSPFGVVGYEQY | TRBV7-2 | 13 | TRBJ2-7
ASSQVPSALSYNEQF | TRBV4-1 | 15 | TRBJ2-1
ASSTDRENTEAF | TRBV27 | 12 | TRBJ1-1
ASSPPINRETQY | TRBV7-9 | 12 | TRBJ2-5
AILPSGQSNEQF | TRBV28 | 12 | TRBJ2-1
ASSPASGRNTGELF | TRBV5-4 | 14 | TRBJ2-2
SANGYNEQF | TRBV20-1 | 9 | TRBJ2-1
ASSISGGETQY | TRBV19 | 11 | TRBJ2-5
ASSFRDRGETQY | TRBV5-1 | 12 | TRBJ2-5
ASRTDKTNTEAF | TRBV19 | 12 | TRBJ1-1
AWSIMGGTEAF | TRBV30 | 11 | TRBJ1-1
ASSPRTSHTYNEQF | TRBV7-2 | 14 | TRBJ2-1
ASSLAGTRYNEQF | TRBV7-2 | 13 | TRBJ2-1
ASSQETGRGQLGYT | TRBV4-2 | 14 | TRBJ1-2
ASSLLGRTYKGELF | TRBV7-9 | 14 | TRBJ2-2
ASSMGTLPSTDTQY | TRBV19 | 14 | TRBJ2-3
ASSLMISNKMAF | TRBV5-8 | 12 | TRBJ1-1